The rows below give T cell receptor beta chains drawn from one sample of a study of memory B cells and T cells in multiple sclerosis. Their antigens remain unidentified. Profiling relied on immunoSEQ multiplex PCR, and the TCRdb table lists in-frame clones only, not all of them. The data show about 45,000 clones, roughly 80% seen once. The sample taken for sequencing was PBMCs from blood kept in culture. These receptors were collected from a human donor with multiple sclerosis. Each CDR3 is given with its conserved first and last residue. The D gene is left open where the match is weak. Size values are once, few and many counts, or a class for expanded clones, and some rows have none.

TRBV5-6	NA	NA	TRBJ2-5	CASSLGGRVETQYF	TGTGCCAGCAGCTTGGGTGGCCGCGTGGAGACCCAGTACTTC
TRBV4-1	NA	NA	TRBJ1-6	CASSPNRASYNSPLHF	TGCGCCAGCAGCCCGAACAGGGCCTCCTATAATTCACCCCTCCACTTT
TRBV12-2	NA	NA	TRBJ1-2	CASRLGPGQRNYGYTF	TGTGCAAGTCGCTTAGGTCCGGGACAGCGGAACTATGGCTACACCTTC
TRBV5-1	NA	TRBD1	TRBJ1-4	CASSLDHRTGENEKLFF	TGCGCCAGCAGCTTGGACCACCGGACAGGGGAAAATGAAAAACTGTTTTTT
TRBV6-5	NA	NA	TRBJ2-3	CASYTRDSPYTQYF	TGTGCCAGCTACACTCGGGACTCCCCGTATACGCAGTATTTT
TRBV7-9	NA	NA	TRBJ2-3	CASSLSLGTDTQYF	TGTGCCAGCAGCTTGAGCCTTGGCACAGATACGCAGTATTTT
TRBV4-1	NA	TRBD1	TRBJ2-6	CASSPYSGTGLSGANVLTF	TGCGCCAGCAGCCCATACTCCGGGACAGGCCTTTCTGGGGCCAACGTCCTGACTTTC
TRBV5-8	NA	TRBD1	TRBJ1-5	CASSPGQGGNQPQHF	TGTGCCAGCAGCCCAGGACAGGGCGGCAATCAGCCCCAGCATTTT
TRBV30	NA	TRBD1	TRBJ1-6	CAWRSTGGVGSPLHF	TGTGCCTGGAGATCGACAGGGGGGGTTGGTTCACCCCTCCACTTT
TRBV6-1	once	NA	TRBJ1-1	CASRETTPDSTNTEAFF	TGTGCCAGCAGGGAAACGACGCCGGACAGTACGAACACTGAAGCTTTCTTT
TRBV9	NA	NA	TRBJ2-7	CASSVGKGPPYEQYF	TGTGCCAGCAGCGTAGGGAAGGGACCCCCCTACGAGCAGTATTTC